One and the same sample provided the 14 T cell receptor beta chains below, sequenced in a study of T cell clonotyping in hematopoietic cell transplantation. The assay was immunoSEQ multiplex PCR, and TCRdb's table has in-frame clones only and misses some. The data show around 16,000 clones, 61% seen once. Material: PBMCs, obtained 30 days after allogeneic stem cell transplant. These receptors were collected from a male patient in his forties or fifties who had an allogeneic stem cell transplant from an unrelated donor, so T cells may come from the graft donor. Some clones in this sample may be carry-over from other donors' samples.

The chain carries TRBV11-3 and TRBJ1-2, with D uncertain. Germline assignment: CDR1 SGHNT and CDR2 YENEEA. The CDR3 covers 11 residues. Trimming pared 5 bases from V and 13 bases from J, leaving 14 bases between. CDR3 in amino acids: CASSNGISVTF. The DNA of the CDR3 is TGTGCCAGCAGCAACGGGATCTCCGTCACCTTC.

In this sample, this clone is medium-sized. This rearrangement joins TRBV6-5 to TRBJ1-2; D perhaps matches TRBD1 (6 bases). The CDR3 contains 12 residues. Germline V gene sequence: CDR1 MNHEY, CDR2 SVGAGI. With 2 bases removed from V and 10 bases from J, the gap between germline ends came to 11 bases. CDR3 loop: CASSYAGAVYTF. The CDR3, as DNA: TGTGCCAGCAGTTACGCAGGGGCGGTCTACACCTTC.

The chain recombines TRBV29-1 with TRBJ1-4; D unresolved. Trimming shortened V by 6 bases and J by 5 bases, and 13 bases separated the two germline ends. Germline V CDR1 and CDR2: SQVTM, ANQGSEA. This CDR3 has 13 residues. CDR3 DNA sequence: TGCAGCGTGCTTCTTTCCGGGAATGAAAAACTGTTTTTT. It specifies CSVLLSGNEKLFF.

The table lists this clone with a few counts. The J gene is TRBJ1-5, the V gene TRBV30, with TRBD1 as a possible D gene (5 bases). Trimming stripped 0 bases from V and 5 bases from J, with 8 bases between. CDR1 GTSNPN and CDR2 SVGIG come from the germline V gene (reference sequence). The CDR3 loop spans 13 amino acids. CDR3 coding DNA: TGTGCCTGGAGTGTGTCCAGGGATCAGCCCCAGCATTTT. Translating gives CAWSVSRDQPQHF. Together with reference TRBV30 and TRBJ1-5, the CDR3 gives the full variable domain: SQTIHQWPATLVQPVGSPLSLECTVEGTSNPNLYWYRQAAGRGLQLLFYSVGIGQISSEVPQNLSASRPQDRQFILSSKKLLLSDSGFYLCAWSVSRDQPQHFGDGTRLSIL.

The V and J genes are TRBV4-1 and TRBJ2-1, with 12 bases aligning to TRBD2. The germline gives CDR1 MGHRA, CDR2 YSYEKL. V dropped 6 bases and J dropped 9; count of bases not matched to a gene: 12. CDR3 size: 16 residues. As DNA, the CDR3 is TGCGCCAGCAGTCCTTTCCCAGGACTAGCGGGAAGTGAGCAGTTCTTC. Translated, it gives CASSPFPGLAGSEQFF.

This clone was detected once. The chain is built from TRBV30 and TRBJ1-5; D is undetermined. The V end was cut by 1 base, the J end by 0 bases, with 4 bases between. This CDR3 comprises 13 residues. Germline loops: CDR1 GTSNPN, CDR2 SVGIG (reference sequence). CDR3 residues: CAWSGNSNQPQHF. DNA for the CDR3: TGTGCCTGGAGTGGGAATAGCAATCAGCCCCAGCATTTT.

The chain couples TRBV7-2 to TRBJ2-7; D is ambiguous. Germline CDR1 is SGHTA and CDR2 is FQGNSA. Trimming left V 0 bases short and J 6 bases short, with 18 bases between. The CDR3 contains 16 residues. The CDR3 nucleotides read TGTGCCAGCAGCTTAGCGCCTATGAGAGTAGACGGCGAGCAGTACTTC. This sequence encodes CASSLAPMRVDGEQYF. The full variable domain, rest sourced from reference TRBV7-2 and TRBJ2-7, is GAGVSQSPSNKVTEKGKDVELRCDPISGHTALYWYRQSLGQGLEFLIYFQGNSAPDKSGLPSDRFSAERTGGSVSTLTIQRTQQEDSAVYLCASSLAPMRVDGEQYFGPGTRLTVT.

This clone was detected only a few times. This rearrangement joins TRBV30 to TRBJ1-3; D is undetermined. Per the germline V gene, CDR1 is GTSNPN and CDR2 is SVGIG (reference sequence). The CDR3 has 10 amino acids. V lost 6 bases, J lost 4 bases, and 4 bases lay in between. The DNA for the CDR3 is TGTGCCTGCTGCGGAAACACCATATATTTT. Translating gives CACCGNTIYF.

The genes are TRBV6-1 and TRBJ2-4; 8 bases agree with TRBD1. V shed 4 bases, J shed 0 bases, and the junction held 2 bases outside the gene matches. This CDR3 contains 15 residues. The germline gives CDR1 MNHNS, CDR2 SASEGT. In DNA, the CDR3 is TGTGCCAGCAGTGTGACAGGGGTAGCCAAAAACATTCAGTACTTC. Translated, it gives CASSVTGVAKNIQYF.

This clone was seen a handful of times. This rearrangement joins TRBV7-2 to TRBJ2-5; D remains ambiguous. Germline-derived CDR1 and CDR2 are SGHTA and FQGNSA. CDR3 length equals 13 residues. Deletions cut 5 bases from V and 7 bases from J, with 14 bases between. The CDR3 bases are TGTGCCAGCAGCGTGGACGTCGGGCGGACCCAGTACTTC. Translation gives CASSVDVGRTQYF.

This rearrangement joins TRBV30 to TRBJ1-6, with TRBD1 identical over 8 bases. With V trimmed by 0 bases and J by 7 bases, 5 bases remained unmatched. CDR1 is GTSNPN and CDR2 is SVGIG in the germline V gene (reference sequence). This CDR3 region has 15 residues. Here the CDR3 DNA reads TGTGCCTGGAGTGTGCGGACAGGGTGGAATTCACCCCTCCACTTT. Translated: CAWSVRTGWNSPLHF.

This chain connects TRBV6-5 to TRBJ1-2; 10 bases are a match to TRBD1. Germline trimming cut 5 bases from V and 4 bases from J; bases unmatched to any gene: 7. Germline lookup yields CDR1 MNHEY and CDR2 SVGAGI. The CDR3 spans 15 residues. In DNA form, the CDR3 reads TGTGCCAGCAGTCCCCCTGGGACAGGGGCCTATGGCTACACCTTC. Translated, it gives CASSPPGTGAYGYTF.

This clone was observed a few times. J is TRBJ1-2 and V is TRBV7-9; TRBD1 aligns across 7 bases. This CDR3 has 14 residues. The J segment lost 4 bases and the V segment lost 6 bases, leaving 8 bases of the junction unmatched. The V gene's germline CDR1 is SEHNR and CDR2 FQNEAQ (reference sequence). Here the CDR3 DNA reads TGTGCCAGCAGTTTTGGGGACAGACTCTATGGCTACACCTTC. Its protein is CASSFGDRLYGYTF.

This chain joins TRBV29-1 and TRBJ2-7, with TRBD1 matching over 8 bases. V lost 5 bases and J lost 4; bases outside the gene matches: 7. The CDR3 contains 13 residues. The germline V gene has CDR1 SQVTM and CDR2 ANQGSEA. CDR3 nucleotide sequence: TGCAGCGTTCTGACAGGGGCTTCGTACGAGCAGTACTTC. Translating it yields CSVLTGASYEQYF.